The sequence of this T cell receptor (beta chain) was determined in a study of kidney transplant recipient with SARS-CoV-2 infection. This clonotype was found many times. TCRdb re-called the reads with MiXCR, one entry per CDR3 protein. The data contain 250,000 or so distinct CDR3 sequences, less than 35% of them seen just once; the ten biggest clones take up 7% to 8%. The TCR was taken from a male patient between 25 and 39 years old who had COVID-19 and was a kidney transplant recipient. A subset of T cells may come from the graft donor. Sequenced material: a blood sample, taken at baseline and on day 111 from a kidney transplant recipient.

Here the CDR3 reads CASRSRLAGDYEQYF. Written as DNA, the CDR3 is TGTGCCAGCAGGTCCCGACTAGCGGGGGATTACGAGCAGTACTTC. The V call is TRBV13, the J call TRBJ2-7, with 12 positions matching TRBD2. The CDR3 is 15 amino acids. Germline trimming cut 6 bases from V and 4 bases from J; bases unmatched to any gene: 7. CDR1 PRHDT and CDR2 FYEKMQ come from the germline V gene (reference sequence).